These T cell receptor beta chains were read from a single sample in a study of T-cell reconstitution after alpha-beta-depleted transplantation in children. TCRdb ran MiXCR on the PCR reads and lists one entry per CDR3 protein. Among about 200,000 distinct CDR3 sequences listed, roughly 7.1% were seen once. The source was PBMCs, collected before TCRalphabeta/CD19-depleted stem cell transplant. The receptors come from a boy aged 2-15 years with acute lymphoblastic leukemia, due to receive a stem cell transplant. CDR3s include the opening cysteine and the closing phenylalanine or tryptophan.

j_call v_call cdr3_aa
TRBJ2-2 TRBV6-1 CASSGDGYPSTGELFF
TRBJ2-4 TRBV3-1 CASSQGATIAKNIQYF
TRBJ1-1 TRBV7-2 CASSPPGRREAFF
TRBJ2-7 TRBV20-1 CSARDRGWGEQYF
TRBJ2-7 TRBV20-1 CSWDSPGTYEQYF
TRBJ2-7 TRBV11-2 CASNFAGTSNYEQYF
TRBJ2-2 TRBV29-1 CSAGQGAAGELFF
TRBJ2-7 TRBV5-1 CASDDGSYEQYF
TRBJ2-7 TRBV4-3 CASSQGYYGSYEQYF
TRBJ2-1 TRBV20-1 CSATGTSSHEQFF
TRBJ1-1 TRBV20-1 CSARATRATEAFF
TRBJ2-1 TRBV12-3/TRBV12-4 CASSPSGWSREQFF
TRBJ2-3 TRBV10-3 CAISESVGSSAYF
TRBJ1-1 TRBV6-2/TRBV6-3 CAIGRQGGNTEAFF
TRBJ2-2 TRBV30 CAWIASTGELFF
TRBJ2-7 TRBV28 CASSLNKWRLAGDLSYEQYF
TRBJ2-7 TRBV3-1 CASSPTNAAYEQYF
TRBJ2-2 TRBV6-8 CASRLGANTGELFF
TRBJ1-4 TRBV29-1 CSVVEAGAGEKLFF
TRBJ1-1 TRBV7-9 CASSLGLGMNTEAFF
TRBJ2-7 TRBV20-1 CSAAGQAYEQYF
TRBJ2-6 TRBV28 CASSSLAPQAGANVLTF
TRBJ2-1 TRBV14 CASSHRRGAYNEQFF